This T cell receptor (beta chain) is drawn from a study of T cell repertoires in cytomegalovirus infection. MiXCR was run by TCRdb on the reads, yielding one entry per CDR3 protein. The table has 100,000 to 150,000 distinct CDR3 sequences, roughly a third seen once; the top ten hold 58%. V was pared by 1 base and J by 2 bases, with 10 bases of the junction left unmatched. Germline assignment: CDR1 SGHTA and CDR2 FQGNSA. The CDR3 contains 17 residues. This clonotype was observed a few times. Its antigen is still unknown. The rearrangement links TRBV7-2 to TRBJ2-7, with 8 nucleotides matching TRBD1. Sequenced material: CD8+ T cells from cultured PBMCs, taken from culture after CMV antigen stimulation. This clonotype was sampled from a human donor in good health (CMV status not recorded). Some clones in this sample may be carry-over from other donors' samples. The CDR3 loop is CASSLVPLTTGAYEQYF. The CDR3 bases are TGTGCCAGCAGCTTAGTCCCCCTCACGACAGGGGCCTACGAGCAGTACTTC.